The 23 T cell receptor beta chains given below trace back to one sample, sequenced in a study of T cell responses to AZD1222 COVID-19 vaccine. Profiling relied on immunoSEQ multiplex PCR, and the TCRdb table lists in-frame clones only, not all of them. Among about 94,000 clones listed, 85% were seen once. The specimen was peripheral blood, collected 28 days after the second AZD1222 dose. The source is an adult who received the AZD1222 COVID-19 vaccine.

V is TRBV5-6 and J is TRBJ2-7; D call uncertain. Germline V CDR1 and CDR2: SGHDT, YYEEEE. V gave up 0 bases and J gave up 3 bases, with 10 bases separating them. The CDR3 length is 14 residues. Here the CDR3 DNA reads TGTGCCAGCAGCTTGGGTGGAACTTACTACGAGCAGTACTTC. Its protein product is CASSLGGTYYEQYF.

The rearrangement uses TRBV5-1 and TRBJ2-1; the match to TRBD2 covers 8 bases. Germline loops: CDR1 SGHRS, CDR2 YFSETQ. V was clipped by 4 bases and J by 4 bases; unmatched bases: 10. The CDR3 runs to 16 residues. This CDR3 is CASSEDRGGFYNEQFF. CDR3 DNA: TGCGCCAGCAGCGAAGATCGGGGGGGCTTTTACAATGAGCAGTTCTTC.

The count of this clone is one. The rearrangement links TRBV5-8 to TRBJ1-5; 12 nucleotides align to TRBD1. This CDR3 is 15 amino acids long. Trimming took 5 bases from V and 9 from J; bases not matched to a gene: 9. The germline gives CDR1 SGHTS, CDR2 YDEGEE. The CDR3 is CASRSGGTGGRPQHF. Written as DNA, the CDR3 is TGTGCCAGCAGGAGCGGAGGGACAGGGGGCCGGCCCCAGCATTTT.

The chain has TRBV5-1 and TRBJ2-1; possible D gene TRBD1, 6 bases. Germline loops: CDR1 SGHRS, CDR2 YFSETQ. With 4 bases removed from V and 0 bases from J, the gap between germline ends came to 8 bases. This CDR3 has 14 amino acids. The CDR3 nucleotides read TGCGCCAGCAGCCCGGACAGCTCCTACAATGAGCAGTTCTTC. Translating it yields CASSPDSSYNEQFF.

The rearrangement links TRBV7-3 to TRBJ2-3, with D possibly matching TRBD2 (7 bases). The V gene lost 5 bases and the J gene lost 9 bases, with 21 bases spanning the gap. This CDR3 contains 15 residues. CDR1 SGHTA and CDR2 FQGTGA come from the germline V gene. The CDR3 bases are TGTGCCAGCAGCCTGGCTGGGGGGGGCCACCGGACGCAGTATTTT. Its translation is CASSLAGGGHRTQYF.

The CDR3 coding sequence is TGTGCCAGCAGCCAATCCGGATCCACAGATACGCAGTATTTT. Amino acid sequence: CASSQSGSTDTQYF. The chain employs TRBV3-1 (or the pseudogene TRBV3-2) and TRBJ2-3; D gene unclear. Trimming removed 2 bases at V and 2 bases at J, with 8 bases between. There are 14 residues in the CDR3. Looked up from germline, CDR1 is LGHDT and CDR2 is YNNKEL (reference sequence).

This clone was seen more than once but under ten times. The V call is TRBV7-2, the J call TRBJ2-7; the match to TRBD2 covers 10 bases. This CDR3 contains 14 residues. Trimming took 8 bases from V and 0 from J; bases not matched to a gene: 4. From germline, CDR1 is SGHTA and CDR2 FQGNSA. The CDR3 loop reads CASLRTSGSYEQYF. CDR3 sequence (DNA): TGTGCCAGCCTTCGGACTAGCGGCTCCTACGAGCAGTACTTC.

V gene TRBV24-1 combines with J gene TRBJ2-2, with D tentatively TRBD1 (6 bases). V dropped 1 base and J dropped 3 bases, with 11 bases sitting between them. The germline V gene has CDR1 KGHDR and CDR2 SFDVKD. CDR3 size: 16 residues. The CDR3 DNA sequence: TGTGCCACCAGTGATTTAGGGGGACCTGACACCGGGGAGCTGTTTTTT. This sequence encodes CATSDLGGPDTGELFF.

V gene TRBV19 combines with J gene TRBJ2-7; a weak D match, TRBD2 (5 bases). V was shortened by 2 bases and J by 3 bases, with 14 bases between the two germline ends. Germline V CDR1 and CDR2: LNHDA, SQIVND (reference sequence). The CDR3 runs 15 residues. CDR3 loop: CASSIRGGADYEQYF. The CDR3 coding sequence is TGTGCCAGTAGTATACGAGGAGGTGCCGACTACGAGCAGTACTTC.

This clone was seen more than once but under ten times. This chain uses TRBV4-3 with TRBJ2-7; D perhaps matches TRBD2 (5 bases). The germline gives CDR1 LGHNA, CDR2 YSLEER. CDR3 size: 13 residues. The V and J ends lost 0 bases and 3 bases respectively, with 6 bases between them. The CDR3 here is CASSQDRDYEQYF. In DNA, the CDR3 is TGCGCCAGCAGCCAAGATCGGGACTACGAGCAGTACTTC.

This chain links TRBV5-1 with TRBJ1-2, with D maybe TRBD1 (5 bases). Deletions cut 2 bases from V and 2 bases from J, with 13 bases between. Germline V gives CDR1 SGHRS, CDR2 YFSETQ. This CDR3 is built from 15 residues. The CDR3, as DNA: TGCGCCAGCAGCTTAAGTCCAGGGCAGAACTATGGCTACACCTTC. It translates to CASSLSPGQNYGYTF.

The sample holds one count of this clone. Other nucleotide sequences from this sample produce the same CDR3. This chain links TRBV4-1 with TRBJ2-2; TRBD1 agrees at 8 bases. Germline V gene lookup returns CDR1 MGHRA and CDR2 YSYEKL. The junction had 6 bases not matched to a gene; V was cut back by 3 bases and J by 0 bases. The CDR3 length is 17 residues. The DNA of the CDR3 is TGCGCCAGCAGCCAGGACAGGGACAGCTCGAACACCGGGGAGCTGTTTTTT. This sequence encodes CASSQDRDSSNTGELFF.

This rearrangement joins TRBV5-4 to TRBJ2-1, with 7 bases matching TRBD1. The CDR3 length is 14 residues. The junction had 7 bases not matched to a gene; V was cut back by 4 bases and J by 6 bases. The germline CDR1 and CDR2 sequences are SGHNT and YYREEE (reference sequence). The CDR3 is CASSTRDRANEQFF. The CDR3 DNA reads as TGTGCCAGCAGCACCCGAGACAGGGCCAATGAGCAGTTCTTC.

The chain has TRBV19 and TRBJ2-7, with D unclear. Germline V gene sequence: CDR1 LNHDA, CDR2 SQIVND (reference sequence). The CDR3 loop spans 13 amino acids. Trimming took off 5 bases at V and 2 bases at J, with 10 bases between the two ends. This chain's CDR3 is CASSPGPPYEQYF. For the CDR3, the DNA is TGTGCCAGTAGTCCCGGCCCCCCCTACGAGCAGTACTTC.

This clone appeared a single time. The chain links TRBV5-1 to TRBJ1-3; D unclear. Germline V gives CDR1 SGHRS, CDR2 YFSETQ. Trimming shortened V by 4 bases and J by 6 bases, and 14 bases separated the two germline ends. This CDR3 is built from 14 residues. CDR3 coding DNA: TGCGCCAGCAGCCCCGGAGAGGTTGAAAACACCATATATTTT. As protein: CASSPGEVENTIYF. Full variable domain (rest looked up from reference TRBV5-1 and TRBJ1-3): KAGVTQTPRYLIKTRGQQVTLSCSPISGHRSVSWYQQTPGQGLQFLFEYFSETQRNKGNFPGRFSGRQFSNSRSEMNVSTLELGDSALYLCASSPGEVENTIYFGEGSWLTVV.

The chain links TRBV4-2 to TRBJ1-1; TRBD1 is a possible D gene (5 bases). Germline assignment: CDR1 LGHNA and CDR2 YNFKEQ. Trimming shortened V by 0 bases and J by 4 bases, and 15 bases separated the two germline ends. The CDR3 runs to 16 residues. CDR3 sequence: CASSQEMGGVSTEAFF. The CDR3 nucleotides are TGTGCCAGCAGCCAAGAGATGGGGGGTGTTTCCACTGAAGCTTTCTTT.

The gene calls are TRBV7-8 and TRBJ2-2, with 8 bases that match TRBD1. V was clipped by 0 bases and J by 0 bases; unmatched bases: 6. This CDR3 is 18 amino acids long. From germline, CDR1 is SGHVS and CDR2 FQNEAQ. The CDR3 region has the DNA TGTGCCAGCAGCTTAGCCCGGGCGGGACAGGCGAACACCGGGGAGCTGTTTTTT. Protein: CASSLARAGQANTGELFF.

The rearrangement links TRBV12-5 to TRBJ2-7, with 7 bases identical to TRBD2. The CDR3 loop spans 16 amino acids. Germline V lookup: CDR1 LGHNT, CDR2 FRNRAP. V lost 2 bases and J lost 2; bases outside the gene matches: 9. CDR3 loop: CASGLPRLAVTYEQYF. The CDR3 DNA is TGTGCTAGTGGTTTGCCGCGACTAGCTGTTACCTACGAGCAGTACTTC.

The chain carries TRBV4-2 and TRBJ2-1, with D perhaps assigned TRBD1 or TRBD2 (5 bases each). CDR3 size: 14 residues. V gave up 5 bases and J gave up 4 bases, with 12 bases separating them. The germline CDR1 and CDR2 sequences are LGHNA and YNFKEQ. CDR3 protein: CASSIRDGYNEQFF. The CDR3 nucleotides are TGTGCCAGCAGCATCCGGGACGGATACAATGAGCAGTTCTTC.

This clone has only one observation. CDR3 in DNA: TGTGCCAGCAGGATGACTAGATCTTCGGTCAATGAGCAGTTCTTC. The encoded protein is CASRMTRSSVNEQFF. This chain links TRBV6-5 with TRBJ2-1; maybe TRBD2 (6 bases). This CDR3 spans 15 amino acids. Germline CDR1 MNHEY, CDR2 SVGAGI. V was pared by 6 bases and J by 6 bases, with 18 bases between.

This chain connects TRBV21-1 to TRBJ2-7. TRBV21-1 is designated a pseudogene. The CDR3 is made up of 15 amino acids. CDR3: CASSKVTPFVNEQYF. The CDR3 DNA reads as TGTGCCAGCAGCAAAGTCACCCCCTTCGTAAACGAGCAGTACTTC.

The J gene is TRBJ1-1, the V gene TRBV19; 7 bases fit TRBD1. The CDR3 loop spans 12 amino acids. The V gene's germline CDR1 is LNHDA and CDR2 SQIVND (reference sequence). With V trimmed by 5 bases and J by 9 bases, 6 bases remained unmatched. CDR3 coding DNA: TGTGCCAGTAGTCCCCAAGGGGGCAAAGCTTTCTTT. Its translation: CASSPQGGKAFF.

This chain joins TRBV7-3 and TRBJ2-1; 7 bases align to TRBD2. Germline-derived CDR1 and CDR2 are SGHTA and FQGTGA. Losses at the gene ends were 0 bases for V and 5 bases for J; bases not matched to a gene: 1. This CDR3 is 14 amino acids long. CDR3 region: CASSLTRGDNEQFF. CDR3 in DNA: TGTGCCAGCAGCTTAACCCGGGGGGACAATGAGCAGTTCTTC.